Presented here are 9 T cell receptor beta chains from one specimen sequenced in a study of Ad26.COV2.S vaccination and SARS-CoV-2 variants. The assay was immunoSEQ multiplex PCR, and TCRdb's table has in-frame clones only and misses some. The profile shows some 370,000 clones, 83% of them singletons. The treatment here: around 19 received Ad26.COV2.S at low or high dose, single or two shots; about 5 received placebo; per-sample allocation not given. Vaccine and placebo recipients were sampled on day 63 after the first injection. The input for sequencing was peripheral blood, taken in a trial of Ad26.COV2.S vaccine versus placebo. The receptor source for this set is a person between 18 and 65 years old who received the Ad26.COV2.S COVID-19 vaccine or a placebo.

The chain couples TRBV5-1 to TRBJ1-4; possibly TRBD1 for D (5 bases). The CDR3 runs 14 residues. Trimming removed 2 bases from V and 3 bases from J, with 8 bases in between. Looked up from germline, CDR1 is SGHRS and CDR2 is YFSETQ. CDR3: CASSLQASNEKLFF. CDR3 DNA: TGCGCCAGCAGCTTACAGGCGTCTAATGAAAAACTGTTTTTT.

This clone occurred a few times. This sequence joins TRBV7-2 and TRBJ2-5; D could derive from TRBD1 or TRBD2 (6 bases each). Trimming left V 8 bases short and J 0 bases short, with 16 bases between. Germline lookup yields CDR1 SGHTA and CDR2 FQGNSA. This CDR3 has 15 residues. The CDR3 spells CASAETRGNQETQYF. Written as DNA, the CDR3 is TGTGCCAGCGCGGAGACTAGGGGGAACCAAGAGACCCAGTACTTC.

This chain joins TRBV5-1 and TRBJ2-5, with TRBD2 identical over 7 bases. In germline, CDR1 is SGHRS, CDR2 YFSETQ. After removal of 5 bases from V and 1 base from J, the junction contained 5 bases not matched to a gene. This CDR3 region has 14 residues. CDR3 loop: CASRRAGSQETQYF. DNA of the CDR3: TGCGCCAGCAGACGAGCGGGGAGCCAAGAGACCCAGTACTTC.

The J gene is TRBJ2-2, the V gene TRBV7-3; D uncertain. V dropped 2 bases and J dropped 1 base, with 5 bases sitting between them. From germline, CDR1 is SGHTA and CDR2 FQGTGA. CDR3 length: 14 residues. CDR3 in DNA: TGTGCCAGCAGCTTAGGGCTGAACACCGGGGAGCTGTTTTTT. This gives the protein CASSLGLNTGELFF.

The V gene is TRBV9, the J gene TRBJ1-2; D remains ambiguous. This CDR3 region has 11 residues. CDR1 and CDR2 from the germline V gene are SGDLS and YYNGEE. The V end lost 2 bases, the J end lost 7 bases, and 6 bases lay between the germline ends. The CDR3 bases are TGTGCCAGCAGCGTGGGGAGTGGCTACACCTTC. It yields the protein CASSVGSGYTF.

The V gene is TRBV10-2, the J gene TRBJ1-3; TRBD1 matches 9 bases. The germline CDR1 and CDR2 sequences are WSHSY and SAAADI. With 6 bases clipped from V and 4 bases from J, the junction kept 7 bases outside the gene matches. This CDR3 comprises 15 residues. The CDR3 DNA reads as TGCGCCAGCAGGGCCGGGACAGGGAACGGAAACACCATATATTTT. This sequence encodes CASRAGTGNGNTIYF.

The rearrangement joins TRBV5-5 to TRBJ2-5; TRBD2 matches 15 bases. Germline CDR1 reads SGHKS; CDR2 reads YYEKEE (reference sequence). This CDR3 comprises 17 residues. V gave up 4 bases and J gave up 4 bases; unmatched junction bases: 8. CDR3 sequence: CASSPWTSGGAGETQYF. CDR3 nucleotides: TGTGCCAGCAGCCCCTGGACTAGCGGGGGGGCCGGAGAGACCCAGTACTTC.

V gene TRBV6-5 combines with J gene TRBJ1-2, with no clear D. The V end was cut by 7 bases, the J end by 7 bases, with 16 bases between. The CDR3 is 13 amino acids. The germline CDR1 and CDR2 sequences are MNHEY and SVGAGI. CDR3 protein: CASTNGGFRGYTF. CDR3 nucleotide sequence: TGTGCCAGCACCAACGGAGGTTTTCGTGGCTACACCTTC.

The rearrangement joins TRBV5-1 to TRBJ2-1, with 8 bases aligning to TRBD2. V trimming: 0 bases; J trimming: 5 bases; junction bases outside the gene matches: 7. CDR1 and CDR2 (germline): SGHRS, YFSETQ. The CDR3 runs to 16 residues. This chain's CDR3 is CASSLVAGGPNNEQFF. As DNA, the CDR3 is TGCGCCAGCAGCTTGGTTGCGGGGGGCCCTAACAATGAGCAGTTCTTC.